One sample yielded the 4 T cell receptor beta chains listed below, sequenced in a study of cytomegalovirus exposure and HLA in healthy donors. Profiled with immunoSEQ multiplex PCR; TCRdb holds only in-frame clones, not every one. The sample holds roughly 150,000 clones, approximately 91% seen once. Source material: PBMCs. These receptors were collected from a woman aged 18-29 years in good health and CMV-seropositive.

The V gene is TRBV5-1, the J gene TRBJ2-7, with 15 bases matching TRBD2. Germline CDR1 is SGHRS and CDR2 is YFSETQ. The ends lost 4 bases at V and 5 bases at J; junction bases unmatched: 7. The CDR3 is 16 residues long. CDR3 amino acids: CASSNGLAGGRNEQYF. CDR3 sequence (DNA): TGCGCCAGCAGCAACGGACTAGCGGGAGGGCGGAACGAGCAGTACTTC.

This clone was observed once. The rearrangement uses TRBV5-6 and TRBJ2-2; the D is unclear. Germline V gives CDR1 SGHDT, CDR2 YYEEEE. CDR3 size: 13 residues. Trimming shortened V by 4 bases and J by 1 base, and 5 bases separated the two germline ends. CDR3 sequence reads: CASSIQNTGELFF. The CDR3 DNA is TGTGCCAGCAGCATTCAGAACACCGGGGAGCTGTTTTTT. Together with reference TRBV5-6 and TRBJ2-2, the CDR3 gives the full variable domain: DAGVTQSPTHLIKTRGQQVTLRCSPKSGHDTVSWYQQALGQGPQFIFQYYEEEERQRGNFPDRFSGHQFPNYSSELNVNALLLGDSALYLCASSIQNTGELFFGEGSRLTVL.

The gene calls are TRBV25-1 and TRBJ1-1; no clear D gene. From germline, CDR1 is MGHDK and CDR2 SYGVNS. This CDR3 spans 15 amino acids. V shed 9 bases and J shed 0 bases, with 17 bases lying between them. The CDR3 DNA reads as TGTGCCAGTCGGGGTACGCGGGAGATGAACACTGAAGCTTTCTTT. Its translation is CASRGTREMNTEAFF.

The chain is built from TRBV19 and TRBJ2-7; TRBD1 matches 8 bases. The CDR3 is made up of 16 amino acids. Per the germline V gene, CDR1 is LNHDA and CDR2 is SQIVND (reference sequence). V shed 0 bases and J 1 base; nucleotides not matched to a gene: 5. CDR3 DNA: TGTGCCAGTAGTATAGACGGGGGACAGGTGTCCTACGAGCAGTACTTC. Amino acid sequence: CASSIDGGQVSYEQYF.